The 9 T cell receptor beta chains below were found in one sample sequenced in a study of blood T cell repertoires in COVID-19. Data came from immunoSEQ multiplex PCR; TCRdb stores just in-frame clones and leaves some out. The table has fewer than 250,000 clones, 70% to 90% seen once. Sequencing was carried out using PBMCs or T cells enriched from blood (not recorded which). The receptors were gathered from a man under 40 who had recovered from COVID-19.

The gene calls are TRBV4-2 and TRBJ2-5; 14 bases line up with TRBD2. CDR1 and CDR2 from the germline V gene are LGHNA and YNFKEQ. Germline trimming cut 3 bases from V and 9 bases from J; bases unmatched to any gene: 12. The CDR3 length is 17 residues. This chain's CDR3 is CASSHASGLAGASAQYF. For the CDR3, the DNA is TGTGCCAGCAGCCACGCCTCGGGACTAGCGGGGGCCTCGGCCCAGTACTTC.

This clone was seen repeatedly, ten times or more. This sequence joins TRBV6-1 and TRBJ2-2, with a weak D call TRBD1 (5 bases). With 2 bases removed from V and 4 bases from J, the gap between germline ends came to 11 bases. Germline assignment: CDR1 MNHNS and CDR2 SASEGT. CDR3 length equals 15 residues. The DNA of the CDR3 is TGTGCCAGCAGTGAACCAGGGTTCCGCACCGGGGAGCTGTTTTTT. This sequence encodes CASSEPGFRTGELFF.

The gene calls are TRBV27 and TRBJ2-7, with 8 bases lining up with TRBD1. Germline values: CDR1 MNHEY, CDR2 SMNVEV (reference sequence). V shed 2 bases and J 4 bases; nucleotides not matched to a gene: 16. The CDR3 has 18 amino acids. The chain's CDR3 is CASSLKLSGQGASYEQYF. Written as DNA, the CDR3 is TGTGCCAGCAGTTTAAAGTTATCGGGGCAGGGGGCGTCGTACGAGCAGTACTTC.

V is TRBV7-2 and J is TRBJ1-2, with 7 bases lining up with TRBD1. The CDR3 spans 17 residues. V shed 5 bases, J shed 0 bases, and the junction held 12 bases outside the gene matches. From germline, CDR1 is SGHTA and CDR2 FQGNSA. This chain's CDR3 is CASSTKLGGSANYGYTF. CDR3 coding DNA: TGTGCCAGCAGCACCAAACTAGGGGGCAGTGCTAACTATGGCTACACCTTC.

This chain uses TRBV7-8 with TRBJ1-6; D unresolved. This CDR3 contains 16 residues. V lost 6 bases and J lost 9, with 21 bases in between. Germline CDR1 SGHVS, CDR2 FQNEAQ. In DNA, the CDR3 is TGTGCCAGCAGTTCCACCCTTAGTGGAGTTTTTTCACCCCTCCACTTT. It encodes CASSSTLSGVFSPLHF.

V is TRBV19 and J is TRBJ2-3; tentatively, D is TRBD1 (6 bases). CDR1 and CDR2 (germline): LNHDA, SQIVND (reference sequence). The CDR3 runs 15 residues. Trimming cost V 5 bases and J 1 base, with 13 bases left between them. The CDR3 DNA follows: TGTGCCAGTAGTTCCACAGGGAGACGCACAGATACGCAGTATTTT. Amino acids: CASSSTGRRTDTQYF.

The gene calls are TRBV10-3 and TRBJ2-7; 8 bases line up with TRBD2. The CDR3 loop spans 14 amino acids. Germline loops: CDR1 ENHRY, CDR2 SYGVKD. Trimming cost V 7 bases and J 1 base; bases outside gene matches: 6. CDR3 sequence: CAINLAGQSYEQYF. CDR3 DNA: TGTGCCATCAACTTAGCGGGGCAGTCCTACGAGCAGTACTTC.

The gene calls are TRBV7-9 and TRBJ1-1, with D unresolved. The germline V gene has CDR1 SEHNR and CDR2 FQNEAQ (reference sequence). The V and J ends lost 7 bases and 4 bases respectively, with 16 bases between them. This CDR3 region has 14 residues. The CDR3 nucleotides read TGTGCCAGCACCCCTGCGGTATGGGTCACTGAAGCTTTCTTT. It is translated as CASTPAVWVTEAFF. Drawing the rest from reference TRBV7-9 and TRBJ1-1, the complete variable domain is DTGVSQNPRHKITKRGQNVTFRCDPISEHNRLYWYRQTLGQGPEFLTYFQNEAQLEKSRLLSDRFSAERPKGSFSTLEIQRTEQGDSAMYLCASTPAVWVTEAFFGQGTRLTVV.

The CDR3 loop reads CASKPGGDLGNTIYF. CDR3 DNA: TGTGCCAGCAAGCCCGGGGGGGATCTTGGAAACACCATATATTTT. The chain joins TRBV6-6 to TRBJ1-3; perhaps TRBD1 as D (5 bases). The V gene lost 7 bases and the J gene lost 3 bases, with 16 bases spanning the gap. CDR3 length: 15 residues. Germline V gene data show CDR1 as MNHNY and CDR2 as SVGAGI (reference sequence).